This T cell receptor (beta chain) was captured in a study of T cell responses to AZD1222 COVID-19 vaccine. Findings and limits, study-wide: Most donors were white British, females outnumbered males, and clonal diversity was possibly underestimated. The breadth and depth of Spike-specific TCRs increased once two AZD1222 doses had been given.

Investigators merged groups given second doses at roughly 4 or roughly 12 weeks. The data were produced by immunoSEQ multiplex PCR, yet TCRdb's version contains in-frame clones alone and is incomplete. The sample consists of around 120,000 clones, 70% to 90% of them appearing once. Unmatched junction bases numbered 14, after V lost 2 bases and J lost 3 bases. CDR3 length equals 18 residues. Germline-derived CDR1 and CDR2 are MDHEN and SYDVKM. In the case of this clone: Its target is not known.

This specimen consisted of peripheral blood, obtained 28 days after the second AZD1222 dose. The TCR sequence derives from an adult who received the AZD1222 COVID-19 vaccine. The chain couples TRBV28 to TRBJ2-7; 9 bases align to TRBD2. The CDR3 region is CASSLIGSAGGLNYEQYF. CDR3 coding DNA: TGTGCCAGCAGTTTAATAGGGTCGGCGGGAGGGCTTAACTACGAGCAGTACTTC. The whole variable domain, filled in from reference TRBV28 and TRBJ2-7, reads DVKVTQSSRYLVKRTGEKVFLECVQDMDHENMFWYRQDPGLGLRLIYFSYDVKMKEKGDIPEGYSVSREKKERFSLILESASTNQTSMYLCASSLIGSAGGLNYEQYFGPGTRLTVT.